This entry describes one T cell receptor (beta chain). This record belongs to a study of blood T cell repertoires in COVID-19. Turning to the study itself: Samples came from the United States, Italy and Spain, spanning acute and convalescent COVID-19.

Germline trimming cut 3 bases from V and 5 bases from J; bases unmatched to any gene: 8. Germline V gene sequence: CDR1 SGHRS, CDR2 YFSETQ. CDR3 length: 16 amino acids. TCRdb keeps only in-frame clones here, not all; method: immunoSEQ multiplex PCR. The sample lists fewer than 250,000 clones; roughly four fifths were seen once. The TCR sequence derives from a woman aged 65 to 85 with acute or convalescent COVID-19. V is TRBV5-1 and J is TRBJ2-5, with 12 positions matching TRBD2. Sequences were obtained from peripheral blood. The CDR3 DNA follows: TGCGCCAGCAGCTCTGGACCTAGCGGGGGGGTCGAGACCCAGTACTTC. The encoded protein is CASSSGPSGGVETQYF.